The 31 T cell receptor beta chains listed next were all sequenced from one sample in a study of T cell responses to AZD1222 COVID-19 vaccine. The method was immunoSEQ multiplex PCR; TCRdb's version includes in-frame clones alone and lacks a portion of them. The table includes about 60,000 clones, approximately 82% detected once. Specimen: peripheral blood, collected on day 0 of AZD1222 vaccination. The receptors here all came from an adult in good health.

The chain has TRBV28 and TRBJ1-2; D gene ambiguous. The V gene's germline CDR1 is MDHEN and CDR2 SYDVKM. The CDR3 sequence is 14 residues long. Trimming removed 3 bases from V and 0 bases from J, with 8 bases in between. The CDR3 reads CASSFAPANYGYTF. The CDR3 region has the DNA TGTGCCAGCAGTTTTGCCCCAGCTAACTATGGCTACACCTTC.

The CDR3 bases are TGTGCCAGCAGCTCCTGGGCGAGGGGGGCCACTGAAGCTTTCTTT. It is translated as CASSSWARGATEAFF. The chain carries TRBV7-9 and TRBJ1-1; D is possibly TRBD1 (6 bases). Germline CDR1 is SEHNR and CDR2 is FQNEAQ (reference sequence). The V and J ends lost 4 bases and 4 bases respectively, with 16 bases between them. This CDR3 has 15 residues.

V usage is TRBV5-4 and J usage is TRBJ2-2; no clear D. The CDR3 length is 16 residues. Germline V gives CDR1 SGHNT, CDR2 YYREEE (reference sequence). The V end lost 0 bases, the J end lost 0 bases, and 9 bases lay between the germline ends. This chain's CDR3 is CASSLDLRSNTGELFF. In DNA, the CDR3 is TGTGCCAGCAGCTTGGATCTGCGATCGAACACCGGGGAGCTGTTTTTT.

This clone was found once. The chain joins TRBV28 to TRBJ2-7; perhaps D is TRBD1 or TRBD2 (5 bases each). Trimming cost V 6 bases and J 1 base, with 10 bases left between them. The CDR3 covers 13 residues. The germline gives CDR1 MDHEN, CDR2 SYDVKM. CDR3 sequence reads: CASRPGQSYEQYF. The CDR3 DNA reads TGTGCCAGCAGACCGGGGCAGTCCTACGAGCAGTACTTC.

The CDR3 spells CASSPRLAVTYEQYV. The CDR3 nucleotides are TGTGCCAGCAGTCCCCGGTTAGCGGTAACCTACGAGCAGTACGTC. The V gene is TRBV27, the J gene TRBJ2-7; maybe TRBD2 (6 bases). The CDR3 totals 15 residues. V was shortened by 5 bases and J by 2 bases, with 16 bases between the two germline ends. Germline values: CDR1 MNHEY, CDR2 SMNVEV (reference sequence).

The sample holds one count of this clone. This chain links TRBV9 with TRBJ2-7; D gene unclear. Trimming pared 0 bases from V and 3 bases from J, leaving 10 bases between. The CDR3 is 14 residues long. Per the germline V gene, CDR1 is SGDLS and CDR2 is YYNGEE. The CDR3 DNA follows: TGTGCCAGCAGCGTAGCGGTTGGGTACTACGAGCAGTACTTC. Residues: CASSVAVGYYEQYF.

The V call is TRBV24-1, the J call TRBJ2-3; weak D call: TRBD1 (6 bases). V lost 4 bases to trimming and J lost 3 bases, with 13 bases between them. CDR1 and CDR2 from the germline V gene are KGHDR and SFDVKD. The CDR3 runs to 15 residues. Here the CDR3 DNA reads TGTGCCACCAGTGACCTCAGGGGCGAAACAGATACGCAGTATTTT. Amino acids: CATSDLRGETDTQYF.

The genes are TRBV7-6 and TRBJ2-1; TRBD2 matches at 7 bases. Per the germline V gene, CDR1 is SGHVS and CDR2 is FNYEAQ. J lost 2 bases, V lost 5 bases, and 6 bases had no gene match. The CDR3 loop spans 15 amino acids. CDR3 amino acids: CASSSAGAAYNEQFF. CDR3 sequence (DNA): TGTGCCAGCAGCAGCGCGGGAGCTGCCTACAATGAGCAGTTCTTC. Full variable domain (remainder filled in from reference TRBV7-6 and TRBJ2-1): GAGVSQSPRYKVTKRGQDVALRCDPISGHVSLYWYRQALGQGPEFLTYFNYEAQQDKSGLPNDRFSAERPEGSISTLTIQRTEQRDSAMYRCASSSAGAAYNEQFFGPGTRLTVL.

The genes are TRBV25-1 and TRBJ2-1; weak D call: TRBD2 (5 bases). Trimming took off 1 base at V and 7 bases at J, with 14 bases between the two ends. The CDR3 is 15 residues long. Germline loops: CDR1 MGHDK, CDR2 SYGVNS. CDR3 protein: CASSELARWTNEQFF. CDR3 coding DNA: TGTGCCAGCAGTGAATTAGCCAGGTGGACTAATGAGCAGTTCTTC.

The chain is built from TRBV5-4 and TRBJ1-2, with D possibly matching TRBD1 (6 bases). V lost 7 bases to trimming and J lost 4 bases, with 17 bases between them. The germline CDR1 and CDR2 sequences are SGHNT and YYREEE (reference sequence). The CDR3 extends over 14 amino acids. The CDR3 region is CASSRGGTPYGYTF. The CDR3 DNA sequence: TGTGCCAGCTCCCGGGGGGGCACCCCCTATGGCTACACCTTC.

CDR3 in DNA: TGTGCCAGCAGCCCCGGGGTAGATAGCGGGCGTCAAGAGACCCAGTACTTC. Translating it yields CASSPGVDSGRQETQYF. The gene calls are TRBV7-9 and TRBJ2-5; 7 nucleotides match TRBD2. CDR3 size: 17 residues. Germline V lookup: CDR1 SEHNR, CDR2 FQNEAQ (reference sequence). The V segment lost 5 bases and the J segment 2 bases; nucleotides outside the gene matches: 14.

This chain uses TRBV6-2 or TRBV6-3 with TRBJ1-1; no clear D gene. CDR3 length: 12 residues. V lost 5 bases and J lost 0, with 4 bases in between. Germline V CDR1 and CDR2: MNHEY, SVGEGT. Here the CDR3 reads CASSILNTEAFF. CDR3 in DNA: TGTGCCAGCAGTATCTTGAACACTGAAGCTTTCTTT.

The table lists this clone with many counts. The CDR3 is CASSLGTGDGYTF. The CDR3 DNA is TGTGCCAGCAGCCTCGGGACAGGGGATGGCTACACCTTC. V is TRBV3-1 (or the pseudogene TRBV3-2) and J is TRBJ1-2; TRBD1 matches at 10 bases. V lost 4 bases, J lost 6 bases, and 2 bases stayed unmatched. The germline V gene encodes CDR1 LGHDT and CDR2 YNNKEL (reference sequence). This CDR3 is built from 13 residues.

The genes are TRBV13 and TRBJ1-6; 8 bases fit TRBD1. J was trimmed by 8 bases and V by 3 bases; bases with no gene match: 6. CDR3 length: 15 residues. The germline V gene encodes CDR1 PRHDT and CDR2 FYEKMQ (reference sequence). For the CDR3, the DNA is TGTGCCAGCAGCTTGGACAGGGCTGGCGATTCACCCCTCCACTTT. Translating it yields CASSLDRAGDSPLHF. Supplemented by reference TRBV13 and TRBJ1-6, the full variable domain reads AAGVIQSPRHLIKEKRETATLKCYPIPRHDTVYWYQQGPGQDPQFLISFYEKMQSDKGSIPDRFSAQQFSDYHSELNMSSLELGDSALYFCASSLDRAGDSPLHFGNGTRLTVT.

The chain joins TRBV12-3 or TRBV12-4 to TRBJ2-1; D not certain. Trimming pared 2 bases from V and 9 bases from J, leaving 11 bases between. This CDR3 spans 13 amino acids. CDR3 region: CASSLFQEIEQFF. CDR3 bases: TGTGCCAGCAGTTTATTCCAGGAGATTGAGCAGTTCTTC.

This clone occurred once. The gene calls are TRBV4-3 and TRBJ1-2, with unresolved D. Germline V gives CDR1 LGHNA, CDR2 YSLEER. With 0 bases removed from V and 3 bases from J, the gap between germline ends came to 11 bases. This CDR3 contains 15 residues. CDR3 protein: CASSQDIWRDYGYTF. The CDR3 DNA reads TGCGCCAGCAGCCAAGATATATGGCGTGACTATGGCTACACCTTC.

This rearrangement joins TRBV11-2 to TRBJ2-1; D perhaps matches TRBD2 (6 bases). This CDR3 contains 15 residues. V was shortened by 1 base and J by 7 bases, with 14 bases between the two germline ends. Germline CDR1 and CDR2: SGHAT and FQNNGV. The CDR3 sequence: CASSLGSGAGNEQFF. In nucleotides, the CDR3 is TGTGCCAGCAGCTTAGGTTCGGGAGCCGGGAATGAGCAGTTCTTC.

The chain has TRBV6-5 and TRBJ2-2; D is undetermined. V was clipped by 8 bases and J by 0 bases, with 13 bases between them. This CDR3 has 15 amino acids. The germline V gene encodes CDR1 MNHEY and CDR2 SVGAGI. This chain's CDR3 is CASQTSSANTGELFF. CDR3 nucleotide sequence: TGTGCCAGCCAGACGTCCTCGGCGAACACCGGGGAGCTGTTTTTT.

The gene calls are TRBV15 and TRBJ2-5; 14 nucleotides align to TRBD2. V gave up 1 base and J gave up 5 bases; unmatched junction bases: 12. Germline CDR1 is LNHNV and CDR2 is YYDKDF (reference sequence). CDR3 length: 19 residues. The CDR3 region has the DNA TGTGCCACCAGCAGAGCCCAGGGACTAGCGGGAGTCATGGGGGAGACCCAGTACTTC. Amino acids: CATSRAQGLAGVMGETQYF. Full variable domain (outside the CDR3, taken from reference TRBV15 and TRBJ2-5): DAMVIQNPRYQVTQFGKPVTLSCSQTLNHNVMYWYQQKSSQAPKLLFHYYDKDFNNEADTPDNFQSRRPNTSFCFLDIRSPGLGDTAMYLCATSRAQGLAGVMGETQYFGPGTRLLVL.

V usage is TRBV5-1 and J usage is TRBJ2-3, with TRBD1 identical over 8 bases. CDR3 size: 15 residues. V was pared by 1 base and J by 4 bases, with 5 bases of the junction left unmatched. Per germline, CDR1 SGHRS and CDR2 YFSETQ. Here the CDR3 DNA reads TGCGCCAGCAGCTTGACAGGGGGGACCTCAGATACGCAGTATTTT. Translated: CASSLTGGTSDTQYF.

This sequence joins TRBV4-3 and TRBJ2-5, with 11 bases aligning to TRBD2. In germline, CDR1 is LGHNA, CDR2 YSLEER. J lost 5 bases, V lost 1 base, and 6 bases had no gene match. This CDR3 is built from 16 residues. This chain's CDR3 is CASSQGDIAGGETQYF. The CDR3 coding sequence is TGCGCCAGCAGCCAAGGGGATATAGCGGGAGGGGAGACCCAGTACTTC.

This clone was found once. CDR3 protein: CASRRTSGREEGEQFF. The CDR3 DNA reads TGTGCAAGTCGCCGGACTAGCGGGAGGGAAGAGGGTGAGCAGTTCTTC. The chain combines TRBV12-2 with TRBJ2-1; TRBD2 reflects the table's D call only, with no check against the DNA. TRBV12-2 is classified as a pseudogene. The CDR3 totals 16 residues.

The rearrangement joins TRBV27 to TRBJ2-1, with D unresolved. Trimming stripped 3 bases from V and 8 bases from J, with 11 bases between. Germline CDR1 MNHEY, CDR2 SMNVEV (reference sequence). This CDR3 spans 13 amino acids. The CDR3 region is CASSFSVPYEQFF. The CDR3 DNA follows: TGTGCCAGCAGTTTTTCGGTTCCGTATGAGCAGTTCTTC.

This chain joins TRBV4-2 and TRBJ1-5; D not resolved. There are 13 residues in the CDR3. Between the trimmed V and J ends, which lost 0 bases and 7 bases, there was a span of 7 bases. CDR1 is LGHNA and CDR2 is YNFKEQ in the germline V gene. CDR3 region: CASSQDVGQPQHF. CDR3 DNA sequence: TGTGCCAGCAGCCAAGATGTGGGACAGCCCCAGCATTTT.

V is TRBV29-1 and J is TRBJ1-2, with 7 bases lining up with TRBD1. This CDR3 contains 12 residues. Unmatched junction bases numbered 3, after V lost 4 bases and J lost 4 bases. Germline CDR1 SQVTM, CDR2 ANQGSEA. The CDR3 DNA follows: TGCAGCGTTGGACAGGGCACCTATGGCTACACCTTC. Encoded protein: CSVGQGTYGYTF.

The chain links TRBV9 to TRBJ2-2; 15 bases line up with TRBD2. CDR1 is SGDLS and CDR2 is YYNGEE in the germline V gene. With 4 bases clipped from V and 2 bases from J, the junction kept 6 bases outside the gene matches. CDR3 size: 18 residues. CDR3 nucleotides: TGTGCCAGCAGCCCCCGGACTAGCGGGAGGGTAAACACCGGGGAGCTGTTTTTT. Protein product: CASSPRTSGRVNTGELFF.

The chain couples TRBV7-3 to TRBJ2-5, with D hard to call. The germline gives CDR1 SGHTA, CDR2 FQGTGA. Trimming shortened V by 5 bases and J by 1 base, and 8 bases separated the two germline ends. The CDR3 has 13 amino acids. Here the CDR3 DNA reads TGTGCCAGCAGCCCCGCGACCCAAGAGACCCAGTACTTC. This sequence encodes CASSPATQETQYF.

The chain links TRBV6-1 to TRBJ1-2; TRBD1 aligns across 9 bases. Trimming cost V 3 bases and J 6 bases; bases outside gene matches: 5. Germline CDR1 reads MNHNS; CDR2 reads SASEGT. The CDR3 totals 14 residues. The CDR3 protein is CASSDPQGAHGYTF. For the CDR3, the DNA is TGTGCCAGCAGTGACCCACAGGGGGCGCATGGCTACACCTTC.

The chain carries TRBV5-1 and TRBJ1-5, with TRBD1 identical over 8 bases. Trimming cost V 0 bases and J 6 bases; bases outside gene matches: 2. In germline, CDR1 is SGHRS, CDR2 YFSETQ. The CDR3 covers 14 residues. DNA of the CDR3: TGCGCCAGCAGCTTGGCAGGGGGCGGTCAGCCCCAGCATTTT. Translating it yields CASSLAGGGQPQHF.

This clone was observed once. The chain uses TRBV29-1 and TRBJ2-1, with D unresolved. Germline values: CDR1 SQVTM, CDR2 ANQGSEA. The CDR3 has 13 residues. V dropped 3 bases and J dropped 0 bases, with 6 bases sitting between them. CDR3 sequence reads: CSVEGSSYNEQFF. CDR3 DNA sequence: TGCAGCGTTGAGGGTAGCTCCTACAATGAGCAGTTCTTC.

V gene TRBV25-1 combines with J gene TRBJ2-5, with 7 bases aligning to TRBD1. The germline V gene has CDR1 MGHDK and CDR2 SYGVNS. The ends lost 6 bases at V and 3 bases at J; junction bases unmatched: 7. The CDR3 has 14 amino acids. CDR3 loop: CASRETGTEETQYF. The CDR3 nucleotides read TGTGCCAGCAGAGAGACCGGGACAGAAGAGACCCAGTACTTC.